Sequencing of this T cell receptor beta chain was carried out in a study of T cell repertoires in cytomegalovirus infection. In regard to this clonotype: As yet, its antigen is unknown.

TCRdb independently ran MiXCR on the reads; one entry per CDR3 protein. The data show 570,000 or so distinct CDR3 sequences, over 35% seen once. The sample consisted of cultured PBMCs, taken from culture after CMV antigen stimulation. This clonotype was sampled from a human donor in good health (CMV status not recorded). Some clones in this sample may be carry-over from other donors' samples.

The CDR3 DNA reads TGTGCCAGCAGCTTAGTCCTCTGGGCGGGAGTGTGGTACTTC. Its protein product is CASSLVLWAGVWYF. The gene calls are TRBV7-2 and TRBJ2-5; TRBD2 matches 7 bases. The V gene end was trimmed by 1 base and the J gene end by 13 bases; junction bases not matched to a gene: 12. Germline lookup yields CDR1 SGHTA and CDR2 FQGNSA. The CDR3 consists of 14 residues.